Detailed here is one T cell receptor beta chain. Its antigen has not been determined. Per-base qualities were not stored, and no clone one base away is much larger. These data belong to a study of T cells in localized non-small cell lung cancer (dated by TCRdb to about 2020). Describing the broader study: The study analyzed T cell repertoires of about 230 early-stage NSCLC patients, comparing tumors and uninvolved tumor-adjacent lungs. The cohort was made up of 200 to 250 treatment-naive NSCLC patients whose localized lung tumors had been resected. Of the NSCLC patients, 120 to 150 were male and approximately 97 were female, and the mean age was approximately 69 years. What the authors observed across the whole study: Uninvolved tumor-adjacent lung showed the highest T cell clonality, higher than tumor, which suggests more focused antigenic responses in the uninvolved tumor-adjacent lung. Because multi-region tumor sequencing was not done, intratumor heterogeneity could not be ruled out. Higher blood T cell density associated with longer overall survival, while higher adjacent-lung clonality associated with shorter survival. Because of the exploratory design, TCR variables were selected using unadjusted p-values without false-discovery rate correction. Of the top 100 tumor clones, a median of approximately 60 were detected in paired uninvolved adjacent lung; under 35 were also among that lung's top 100.

V and J are trimmed by 0 bases and 4 bases, and the gene matches miss 5 bases of the junction. The CDR1 and CDR2 encoded by the germline V gene (reference sequence) are GTSNPN and SVGIG. Reading from cysteine to phenylalanine, the CDR3 counts 14 amino acids. The kept DNA is CDR3 alone, 42 bases in frame from the first base. The immunoSEQ Assay was used to sequence TCR beta CDR3 regions from DNA. The original methods were these. T cell density was computed as TCR beta template counts normalized to usable DNA estimated by amplifying housekeeping genes. Richness was estimated with the preseqR package, extrapolating to 400,000 templates for PBMC samples and 120,000 templates for tissue samples. Clonality was calculated as one minus Pielou's evenness. Tissue-enriched TCRs were identified through differential abundance testing performed on productive amino-acid clonotypes, with a minimum total count of 5 and an alpha of 0.1. The Jaccard Index and the Morisita Overlap Index were used to measure how much the repertoires overlapped between compartments. TCR beta CDR3s were clustered by GLIPH together with public tetramer-defined viral CDR3s, and at least three viral sequences plus V-gene enrichment were required for viral motifs. Held by TCRdb, this immuneACCESS table contains in-frame sequences only and omits some clones. Under half of the omission traces to an unresolved V gene where checked; the cause of the rest is unknown. That table furnishes V, J and clone size, whereas the DNA furnished D and trimming. In this sample the table shows roughly 2,000 clones, 20% to 25% of which occur a single time. The ten largest make up roughly 15% of the sample.

At diagnosis, peripheral blood, uninvolved tumor-adjacent lung and tumor were collected and were preserved as a mix of fresh-frozen and FFPE material. The sequence was obtained from a male donor at least 60 years old with stage II lung adenocarcinoma. Recombination connected TRBV30 to TRBJ2-5, and 7 junction bases match TRBD2. Here the sequenced sample was lung tumor tissue, taken before any cancer treatment. The DNA reads as follows: TGTGCCTGGAGTGTAAATGGGGGGGTAGAGACCCAGTACTTC. It translates to CAWSVNGGVETQYF.